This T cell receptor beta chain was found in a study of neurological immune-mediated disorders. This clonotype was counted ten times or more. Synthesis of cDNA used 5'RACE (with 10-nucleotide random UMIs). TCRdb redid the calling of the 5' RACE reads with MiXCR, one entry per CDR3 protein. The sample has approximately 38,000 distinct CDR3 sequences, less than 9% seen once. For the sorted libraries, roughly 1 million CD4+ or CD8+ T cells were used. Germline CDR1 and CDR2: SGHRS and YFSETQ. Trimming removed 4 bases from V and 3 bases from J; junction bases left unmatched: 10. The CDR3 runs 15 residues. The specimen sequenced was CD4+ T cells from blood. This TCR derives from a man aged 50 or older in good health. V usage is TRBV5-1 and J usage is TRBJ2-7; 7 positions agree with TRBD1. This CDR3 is CASSPGQPPGYEQYF. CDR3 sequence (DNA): TGCGCCAGCAGCCCGGGACAGCCTCCAGGCTACGAGCAGTACTTC.